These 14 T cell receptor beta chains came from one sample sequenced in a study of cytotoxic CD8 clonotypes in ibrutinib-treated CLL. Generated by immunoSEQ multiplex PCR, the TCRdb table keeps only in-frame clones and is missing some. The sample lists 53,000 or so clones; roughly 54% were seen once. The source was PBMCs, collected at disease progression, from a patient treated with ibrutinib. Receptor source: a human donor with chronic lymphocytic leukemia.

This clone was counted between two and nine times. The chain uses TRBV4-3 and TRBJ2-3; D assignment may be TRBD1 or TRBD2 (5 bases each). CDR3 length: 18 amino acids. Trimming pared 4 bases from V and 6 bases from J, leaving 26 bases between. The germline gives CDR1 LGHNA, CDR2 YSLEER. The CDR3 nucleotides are TGCGCCAGCAGCCCTATGATGGCCTCAGGTGGCTGGGGGGATACGCAGTATTTT. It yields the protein CASSPMMASGGWGDTQYF.

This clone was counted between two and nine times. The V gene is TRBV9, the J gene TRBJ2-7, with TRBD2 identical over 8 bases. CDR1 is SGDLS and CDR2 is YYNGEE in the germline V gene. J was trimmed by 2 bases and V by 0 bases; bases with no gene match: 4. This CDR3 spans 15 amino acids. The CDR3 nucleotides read TGTGCCAGCAGCGTAGGGGGACTAGTTCCCTACGAGCAGTACTTC. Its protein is CASSVGGLVPYEQYF. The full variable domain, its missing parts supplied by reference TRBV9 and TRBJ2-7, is DSGVTQTPKHLITATGQRVTLRCSPRSGDLSVYWYQQSLDQGLQFLIQYYNGEERAKGNILERFSAQQFPDLHSELNLSSLELGDSALYFCASSVGGLVPYEQYFGPGTRLTVT.

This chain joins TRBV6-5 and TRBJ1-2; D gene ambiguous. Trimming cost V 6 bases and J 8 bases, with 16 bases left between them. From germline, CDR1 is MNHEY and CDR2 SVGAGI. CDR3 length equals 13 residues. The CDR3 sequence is CASSRSLYRGYTF. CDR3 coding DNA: TGTGCCAGCAGCCGAAGTTTGTACAGAGGCTACACCTTC.

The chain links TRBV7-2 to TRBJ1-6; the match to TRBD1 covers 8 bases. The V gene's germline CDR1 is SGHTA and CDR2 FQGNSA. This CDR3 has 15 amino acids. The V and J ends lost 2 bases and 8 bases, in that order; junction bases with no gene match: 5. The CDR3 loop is CASSLIARGHSPLHF. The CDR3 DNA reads TGTGCCAGCAGCTTAATAGCCAGGGGGCATTCACCCCTCCACTTT.

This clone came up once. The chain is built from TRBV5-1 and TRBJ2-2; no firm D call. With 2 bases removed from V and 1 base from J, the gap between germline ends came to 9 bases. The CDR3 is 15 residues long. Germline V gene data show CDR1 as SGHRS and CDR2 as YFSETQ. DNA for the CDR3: TGCGCCAGCAGCTTCGCCGATTGGAACACCGGGGAGCTGTTTTTT. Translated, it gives CASSFADWNTGELFF.

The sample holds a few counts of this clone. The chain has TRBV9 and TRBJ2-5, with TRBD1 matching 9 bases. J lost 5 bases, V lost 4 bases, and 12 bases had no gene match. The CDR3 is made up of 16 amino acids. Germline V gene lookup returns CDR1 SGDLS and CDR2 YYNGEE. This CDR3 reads CASSLTGGGIGETQYF. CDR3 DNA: TGTGCCAGCAGCTTAACAGGGGGCGGGATTGGTGAGACCCAGTACTTC.

Here the CDR3 reads CASGLSQATDTQYF. CDR3 sequence (DNA): TGTGCCAGCGGATTGTCCCAGGCCACAGATACGCAGTATTTT. This chain uses TRBV7-9 with TRBJ2-3; no firm D call. The V end was cut by 8 bases, the J end by 2 bases, with 14 bases between. The CDR3 runs to 14 residues. From germline, CDR1 is SEHNR and CDR2 FQNEAQ (reference sequence).

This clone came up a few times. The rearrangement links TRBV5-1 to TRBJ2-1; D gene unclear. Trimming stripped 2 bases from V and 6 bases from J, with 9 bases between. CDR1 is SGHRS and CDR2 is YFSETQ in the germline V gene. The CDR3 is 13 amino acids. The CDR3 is CASSLTASNEQFF. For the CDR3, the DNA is TGCGCCAGCAGCTTAACAGCGAGCAATGAGCAGTTCTTC.

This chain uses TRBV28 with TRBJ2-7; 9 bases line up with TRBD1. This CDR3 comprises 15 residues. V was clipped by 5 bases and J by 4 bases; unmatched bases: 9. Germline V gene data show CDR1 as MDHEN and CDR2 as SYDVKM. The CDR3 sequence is CASSPEGQGDYEQYF. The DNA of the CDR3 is TGTGCCAGCAGTCCCGAGGGACAGGGAGATTACGAGCAGTACTTC. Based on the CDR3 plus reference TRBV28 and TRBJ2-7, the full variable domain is DVKVTQSSRYLVKRTGEKVFLECVQDMDHENMFWYRQDPGLGLRLIYFSYDVKMKEKGDIPEGYSVSREKKERFSLILESASTNQTSMYLCASSPEGQGDYEQYFGPGTRLTVT.

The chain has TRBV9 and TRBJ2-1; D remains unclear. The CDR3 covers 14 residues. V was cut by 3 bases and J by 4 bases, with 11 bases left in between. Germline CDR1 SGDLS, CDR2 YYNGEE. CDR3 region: CASSAQDPYNEQFF. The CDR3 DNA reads TGTGCCAGCAGCGCCCAGGACCCTTACAATGAGCAGTTCTTC. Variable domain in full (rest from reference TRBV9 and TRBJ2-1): DSGVTQTPKHLITATGQRVTLRCSPRSGDLSVYWYQQSLDQGLQFLIQYYNGEERAKGNILERFSAQQFPDLHSELNLSSLELGDSALYFCASSAQDPYNEQFFGPGTRLTVL.

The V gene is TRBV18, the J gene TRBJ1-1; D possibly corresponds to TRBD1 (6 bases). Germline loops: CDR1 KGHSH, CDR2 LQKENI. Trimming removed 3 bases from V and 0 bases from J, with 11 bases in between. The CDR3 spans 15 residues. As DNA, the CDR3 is TGTGCCAGCTCACCCAAGGACAGAATGAACACTGAAGCTTTCTTT. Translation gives CASSPKDRMNTEAFF.

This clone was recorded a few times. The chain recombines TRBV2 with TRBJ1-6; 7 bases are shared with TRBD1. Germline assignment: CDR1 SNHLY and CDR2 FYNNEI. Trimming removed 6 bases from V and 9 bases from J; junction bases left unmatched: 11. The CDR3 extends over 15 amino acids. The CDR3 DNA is TGTGCCAGCAGCTCGACAGGGCCCTGGGGTTCACCCCTCCACTTT. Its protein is CASSSTGPWGSPLHF. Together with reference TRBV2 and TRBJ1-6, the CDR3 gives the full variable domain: EPEVTQTPSHQVTQMGQEVILRCVPISNHLYFYWYRQILGQKVEFLVSFYNNEISEKSEIFDDQFSVERPDGSNFTLKIRSTKLEDSAMYFCASSSTGPWGSPLHFGNGTRLTVT.

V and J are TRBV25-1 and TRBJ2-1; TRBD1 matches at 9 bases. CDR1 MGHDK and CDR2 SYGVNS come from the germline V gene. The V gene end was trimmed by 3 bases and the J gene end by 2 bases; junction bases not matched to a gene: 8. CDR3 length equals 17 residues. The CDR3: CASSEGAGTGPYNEQFF. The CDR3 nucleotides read TGTGCCAGCAGTGAGGGGGCCGGGACAGGGCCCTACAATGAGCAGTTCTTC.

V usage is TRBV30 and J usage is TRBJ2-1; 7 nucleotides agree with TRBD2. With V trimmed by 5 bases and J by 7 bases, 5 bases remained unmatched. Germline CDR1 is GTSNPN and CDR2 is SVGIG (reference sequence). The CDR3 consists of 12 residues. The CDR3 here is CAWWTRENEQFF. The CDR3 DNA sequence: TGTGCCTGGTGGACTAGGGAAAATGAGCAGTTCTTC.